These 32 T cell receptor beta chains were sequenced from one sample in a study of blood T cell repertoires in COVID-19. Some clones are missing from TCRdb's copy, which holds only in-frame ones; the method was immunoSEQ multiplex PCR. Altogether approximately 180,000 clones are present, 80% to 85% being singletons, with the ten largest covering about 7%. The sequencing input was peripheral blood. These receptors originate from a woman aged 40 to 50 with COVID-19, enrolled during active disease.

The rearrangement joins TRBV4-1 to TRBJ1-1, with 10 nucleotides matching TRBD1. The V gene's germline CDR1 is MGHRA and CDR2 YSYEKL. V gave up 3 bases and J gave up 1 base; unmatched junction bases: 8. The CDR3 has 17 amino acids. The CDR3 DNA reads TGCGCCAGCAGCCAGCCGGACAGGGGGACCAGGAACACTGAAGCTTTCTTT. This gives the protein CASSQPDRGTRNTEAFF.

This clone was seen only a few times. This sequence joins TRBV5-1 and TRBJ2-7; TRBD2 aligns across 8 bases. Germline assignment: CDR1 SGHRS and CDR2 YFSETQ. The V and J ends lost 1 base and 3 bases, in that order; junction bases with no gene match: 6. The CDR3 runs to 15 residues. The CDR3 sequence: CASSLSGSGNYEQYF. The CDR3 DNA follows: TGCGCCAGCAGCTTGTCGGGTAGCGGGAACTACGAGCAGTACTTC.

This clone was found once. The chain combines TRBV2 with TRBJ1-5, with no clear D. The germline V gene encodes CDR1 SNHLY and CDR2 FYNNEI. V gave up 6 bases and J gave up 7 bases, with 13 bases separating them. There are 13 residues in the CDR3. The CDR3 protein is CASSPGRPQPQHF. The CDR3 nucleotides read TGTGCCAGCAGCCCCGGGAGGCCCCAGCCCCAGCATTTT.

This chain links TRBV5-1 with TRBJ2-2, with 8 bases lining up with TRBD2. Germline values: CDR1 SGHRS, CDR2 YFSETQ. Trimming cost V 4 bases and J 4 bases; bases outside gene matches: 3. This CDR3 region has 14 residues. CDR3 DNA: TGCGCCAGCAGCACACTAGCGGCCACCGGGGAGCTGTTTTTT. Its translation: CASSTLAATGELFF.

The genes are TRBV25-1 and TRBJ1-2; 8 nucleotides match TRBD1. This CDR3 region has 17 residues. From germline, CDR1 is MGHDK and CDR2 SYGVNS. J lost 3 bases, V lost 0 bases, and 9 bases had no gene match. CDR3 amino acids: CASSEYSWGTGDYGYTF. DNA of the CDR3: TGTGCCAGCAGTGAATACTCGTGGGGGACAGGAGACTATGGCTACACCTTC.

The chain joins TRBV29-1 to TRBJ1-2; D might be TRBD1 (5 bases). CDR3 length: 11 amino acids. The germline V gene encodes CDR1 SQVTM and CDR2 ANQGSEA. The V end lost 3 bases, the J end lost 4 bases, and 6 bases lay between the germline ends. CDR3: CSVEGLYGYTF. CDR3 nucleotides: TGCAGCGTTGAGGGACTCTATGGCTACACCTTC.

This clone has a single count. This chain uses TRBV9 with TRBJ2-7; the D gene is possibly TRBD2 (7 bases). Germline V gene data show CDR1 as SGDLS and CDR2 as YYNGEE. V lost 5 bases, J lost 2 bases, and 11 bases lay in between. The CDR3 runs to 13 residues. This CDR3 reads CASRGEGAYEQYF. The CDR3 DNA reads as TGTGCCAGCAGAGGGGAGGGGGCCTACGAGCAGTACTTC.

The chain links TRBV5-1 to TRBJ1-1; maybe TRBD1 (5 bases). Trimming pared 4 bases from V and 1 base from J, leaving 11 bases between. Germline V lookup: CDR1 SGHRS, CDR2 YFSETQ. The CDR3 totals 14 residues. CDR3 sequence: CASSPGRQNTEAFF. CDR3 nucleotides: TGCGCCAGCAGCCCAGGGAGGCAGAACACTGAAGCTTTCTTT.

This chain uses TRBV6-6 with TRBJ1-1; possible D gene TRBD1, 5 bases. V was shortened by 11 bases and J by 2 bases, with 18 bases between the two germline ends. The CDR3 runs 14 residues. Germline-derived CDR1 and CDR2 are MNHNY and SVGAGI (reference sequence). As DNA, the CDR3 is TGTGCCTCTAGGAGGGACTCCATAAACACTGAAGCTTTCTTT. Protein: CASRRDSINTEAFF.

V is TRBV5-5 and J is TRBJ1-1, with D possibly being TRBD1 (5 bases). The germline V gene encodes CDR1 SGHKS and CDR2 YYEKEE (reference sequence). V lost 0 bases, J lost 0 bases, and 9 bases lay in between. The CDR3 is made up of 15 amino acids. DNA of the CDR3: TGTGCCAGCAGCTTGGTAAGACAGCTGAACACTGAAGCTTTCTTT. It codes for CASSLVRQLNTEAFF.

The chain carries TRBV10-1 and TRBJ2-1; D may be TRBD2 (5 bases). Germline assignment: CDR1 WNHNN and CDR2 SYGVQD (reference sequence). CDR3 length: 14 amino acids. Trimming removed 0 bases from V and 7 bases from J, with 10 bases in between. DNA for the CDR3: TGCGCCAGCAGTGAGTCGTCGCTAGCAAATGAGCAGTTCTTC. Translating gives CASSESSLANEQFF.

This clone was detected a few times. The chain joins TRBV6-4 to TRBJ2-2, with 8 nucleotides matching TRBD2. This CDR3 comprises 14 residues. With 3 bases clipped from V and 3 bases from J, the junction kept 0 bases outside the gene matches. Germline V gene sequence: CDR1 MRHNA, CDR2 SNTAGT. CDR3 region: CASSELADTGELFF. Written as DNA, the CDR3 is TGTGCCAGCAGTGAACTAGCGGACACCGGGGAGCTGTTTTTT.

This chain uses TRBV6-5 with TRBJ2-7, with D uncertain. Germline V gene lookup returns CDR1 MNHEY and CDR2 SVGAGI. The CDR3 covers 14 residues. V was clipped by 5 bases and J by 0 bases, with 11 bases between them. The CDR3 reads CASSPFLRSYEQYF. In nucleotides, the CDR3 is TGTGCCAGCAGTCCTTTTCTTCGCTCCTACGAGCAGTACTTC.

V usage is TRBV2 and J usage is TRBJ1-1, with unresolved D. Germline V gene lookup returns CDR1 SNHLY and CDR2 FYNNEI. The CDR3 is 12 residues long. V was pared by 8 bases and J by 2 bases, with 9 bases between. The CDR3 bases are TGTGCCAGCGCCCCAGGAAACACTGAAGCTTTCTTT. Protein: CASAPGNTEAFF.

J is TRBJ1-4 and V is TRBV29-1, with D perhaps TRBD1 (5 bases). V was cut by 4 bases and J by 8 bases, with 11 bases left in between. The CDR3 extends over 12 amino acids. Germline V CDR1 and CDR2: SQVTM, ANQGSEA. This CDR3 is CSVGRGGEKLFF. The CDR3 DNA follows: TGCAGCGTTGGAAGGGGTGGAGAAAAACTGTTTTTT.

The chain couples TRBV7-3 to TRBJ2-1; maybe TRBD2 (6 bases). V was cut by 6 bases and J by 9 bases, with 21 bases left in between. The germline CDR1 and CDR2 sequences are SGHTA and FQGTGA. The CDR3 length is 15 residues. The CDR3 loop is CASSRNGGLISEQFF. The CDR3 coding sequence is TGTGCCAGCAGTCGGAACGGAGGGCTGATTAGTGAGCAGTTCTTC.

V and J are TRBV24-1 and TRBJ2-3; perhaps TRBD2 as D (6 bases). V gave up 2 bases and J gave up 2 bases, with 22 bases separating them. The CDR3 is 19 amino acids. Germline CDR1 and CDR2: KGHDR and SFDVKD. The DNA for the CDR3 is TGTGCCACCAGTGATTACAAGATCCCCGGGACTGGGGTCACAGATACGCAGTATTTT. Amino acid sequence: CATSDYKIPGTGVTDTQYF.

The chain employs TRBV19 and TRBJ2-7, with a weak D call TRBD2 (5 bases). This CDR3 region has 12 residues. V was pared by 6 bases and J by 3 bases, with 9 bases between. CDR1 is LNHDA, CDR2 SQIVND, per germline (reference sequence). The CDR3 DNA reads as TGTGCCAGTAGCCCCGGGATCTACGAGCAGTACTTC. This gives the protein CASSPGIYEQYF.

The rearrangement uses TRBV27 and TRBJ2-7; a possible D gene is TRBD1 (6 bases). Germline V gene sequence: CDR1 MNHEY, CDR2 SMNVEV (reference sequence). The ends were cut back, 1 base at V and 0 bases at J, with 10 bases in the middle. The CDR3 runs to 15 residues. As DNA, the CDR3 is TGTGCCAGCAGTTTATGGCAGGGGCACTCCTACGAGCAGTACTTC. Its translation is CASSLWQGHSYEQYF.

The chain couples TRBV5-1 to TRBJ1-1, with unresolved D. The CDR3 spans 13 residues. Trimming removed 6 bases at V and 3 bases at J, with 12 bases between. The germline V gene encodes CDR1 SGHRS and CDR2 YFSETQ. CDR3 region: CASTEISDTEAFF. Here the CDR3 DNA reads TGCGCCAGCACGGAGATATCGGACACTGAAGCTTTCTTT.

J is TRBJ2-7 and V is TRBV7-2; D is uncertain. Germline V gene lookup returns CDR1 SGHTA and CDR2 FQGNSA. The CDR3 is made up of 13 amino acids. Trimming stripped 1 base from V and 2 bases from J, with 6 bases between. The CDR3: CASSLGRTYEQYF. DNA for the CDR3: TGTGCCAGCAGCTTAGGCAGAACCTACGAGCAGTACTTC.

V gene TRBV9 combines with J gene TRBJ2-5; 8 bases are a match to TRBD2. The CDR3 totals 19 residues. Germline loops: CDR1 SGDLS, CDR2 YYNGEE. V was pared by 0 bases and J by 5 bases, with 18 bases of the junction left unmatched. The CDR3 here is CASSVGLRSAGGLRETQYF. In nucleotides, the CDR3 is TGTGCCAGCAGCGTAGGATTGAGGAGTGCGGGAGGTCTTCGGGAGACCCAGTACTTC.

The rearrangement joins TRBV4-2 to TRBJ2-7; TRBD2 agrees at 8 bases. Per the germline V gene, CDR1 is LGHNA and CDR2 is YNFKEQ. The CDR3 spans 14 residues. Trimming removed 1 base from V and 5 bases from J; junction bases left unmatched: 4. The DNA for the CDR3 is TGTGCCAGCAGCCAAGCGGGAGGGCAAAACGAGCAGTACTTC. Amino acids: CASSQAGGQNEQYF.

This clone has only a few counts. This chain joins TRBV9 and TRBJ2-3; 8 bases fit TRBD2. Trimming cost V 0 bases and J 9 bases; bases outside gene matches: 9. Germline CDR1 reads SGDLS; CDR2 reads YYNGEE. The CDR3 extends over 15 amino acids. The CDR3 DNA is TGTGCCAGCAGCGTAGATCCCGGGGGGGCAGGAACGCAGTATTTT. Amino acids: CASSVDPGGAGTQYF.

The chain carries TRBV7-3 and TRBJ2-3; a possible D gene is TRBD2 (6 bases). This CDR3 has 13 amino acids. Trimming cost V 5 bases and J 6 bases, with 12 bases left between them. Germline V CDR1 and CDR2: SGHTA, FQGTGA. CDR3 DNA: TGTGCCAGCAGCGACGGGACTGCGGATACGCAGTATTTT. This translates into CASSDGTADTQYF.

The chain recombines TRBV6-4 with TRBJ2-1; no firm D call. V lost 2 bases and J 6 bases, leaving 8 bases between the germline ends. CDR3 length equals 13 residues. Germline V gene lookup returns CDR1 MRHNA and CDR2 SNTAGT. CDR3 residues: CASSDGERNEQFF. CDR3 sequence (DNA): TGTGCCAGCAGTGACGGAGAGCGCAATGAGCAGTTCTTC.

This chain joins TRBV25-1 and TRBJ1-5; no firm D call. This CDR3 contains 14 residues. Germline CDR1 and CDR2: MGHDK and SYGVNS. V was trimmed by 6 bases and J by 0 bases, leaving 9 bases between them. This CDR3 reads CASRDGNSNQPQHF. CDR3 sequence (DNA): TGTGCCAGCAGGGACGGGAATAGCAATCAGCCCCAGCATTTT. The full variable domain, with the rest looked up from reference TRBV25-1 and TRBJ1-5, is EADIYQTPRYLVIGTGKKITLECSQTMGHDKMYWYQQDPGMELHLIHYSYGVNSTEKGDLSSESTVSRIRTEHFPLTLESARPSHTSQYLCASRDGNSNQPQHFGDGTRLSIL.

J is TRBJ2-5 and V is TRBV28, with TRBD2 as a possible D gene (5 bases). The CDR3 spans 14 residues. CDR1 and CDR2 from the germline V gene are MDHEN and SYDVKM. V was shortened by 3 bases and J by 2 bases, with 10 bases between the two germline ends. The CDR3 loop reads CASSLAAEQETQYF. CDR3 bases: TGTGCCAGCAGTTTGGCAGCGGAACAAGAGACCCAGTACTTC.

V and J are TRBV6-5 and TRBJ2-3; D perhaps matches TRBD2 (6 bases). Trimming pared 0 bases from V and 3 bases from J, leaving 13 bases between. The CDR3 loop spans 16 amino acids. The V gene's germline CDR1 is MNHEY and CDR2 SVGAGI. The CDR3 sequence: CASSYSVSSVTDTQYF. The CDR3 DNA sequence: TGTGCCAGCAGTTACTCGGTGTCTAGCGTGACAGATACGCAGTATTTT.

The chain links TRBV10-1 to TRBJ1-1, with D possibly being TRBD1 (6 bases). This CDR3 is 13 amino acids long. Trimming cost V 9 bases and J 1 base, with 12 bases left between them. Germline V gene sequence: CDR1 WNHNN, CDR2 SYGVQD (reference sequence). CDR3 amino acids: CASRQAGNTEAFF. As DNA, the CDR3 is TGCGCCAGTCGACAGGCGGGGAACACTGAAGCTTTCTTT.

The chain combines TRBV6-5 with TRBJ2-1; 9 bases match TRBD2. Unmatched junction bases numbered 7, after V lost 6 bases and J lost 4 bases. This CDR3 spans 15 amino acids. Germline loops: CDR1 MNHEY, CDR2 SVGAGI. CDR3 in DNA: TGTGCCAGCAGGACCGGCGGGGGGGCATACAATGAGCAGTTCTTC. It translates to CASRTGGGAYNEQFF.

V is TRBV7-8 and J is TRBJ1-5; TRBD1 matches 10 bases. Germline trimming cut 1 base from V and 5 bases from J; bases unmatched to any gene: 2. CDR1 and CDR2 (germline): SGHVS, FQNEAQ. The CDR3 is 15 amino acids. The CDR3 loop reads CASSLVGTGDQPQHF. The CDR3 coding sequence is TGTGCCAGCAGCTTAGTAGGGACAGGGGATCAGCCCCAGCATTTT.